The 2 T cell receptor beta chains reported below all come from one sample, sequenced in a study of long-term antiretroviral therapy in people with HIV. Researchers ran immunoSEQ v3.0 at survey level. The table came from immunoSEQ multiplex PCR; TCRdb's copy has only in-frame clones and leaves some out. Seen here are approximately 25,000 clones, around 76% observed once, and the top ten hold over 4%. The specimen was unsorted PBMCs, collected 0.5 years after starting antiretroviral therapy. These receptor sequences come from a woman between 40 and 55 years old with HIV.

This clone was detected once. The V and J genes are TRBV30 and TRBJ2-4; a possible D gene is TRBD1 (6 bases). The V gene's germline CDR1 is GTSNPN and CDR2 SVGIG (reference sequence). With 4 bases removed from V and 7 bases from J, the gap between germline ends came to 17 bases. CDR3 length: 14 amino acids. Here the CDR3 DNA reads TGTGCCTGGAATCTCAGGGGATCAGGGAACATTCAGTACTTC. Its translation is CAWNLRGSGNIQYF.

The rearrangement uses TRBV7-9 and TRBJ2-5; 10 bases are a match to TRBD2. The DNA matches TRBJ2-7 better at its end, which makes the J call doubtful. CDR3 length equals 15 residues. Per germline, CDR1 SEHNR and CDR2 FQNEAQ (reference sequence). As DNA, the CDR3 is TGTGCCAGCAGCTTTCTAGCGGGGGACTCCTACGAGCAGTACTTC. Protein: CASSFLAGDSYEQYF.